The 13 T cell receptor beta chains in this list originate from one sample, sequenced in a study of T cell changes during pregnancy in multiple sclerosis. Generated by immunoSEQ multiplex PCR, the TCRdb table keeps only in-frame clones and is missing some. Here the sample spans approximately 44,000 clones, approximately 90% being singletons. Sequences were derived from CD4+ T cells from peripheral blood mononuclear cells, sampled in the third trimester of pregnancy. These receptors all come from a female donor with multiple sclerosis, enrolled in a pregnancy study.

This clone was observed a single time. The chain employs TRBV28 and TRBJ2-3, with D possibly being TRBD1 (7 bases). Germline V CDR1 and CDR2: MDHEN, SYDVKM. Between the trimmed V and J ends, which lost 5 bases and 9 bases, there was a span of 18 bases. The CDR3 runs to 14 residues. CDR3 DNA sequence: TGTGCCAGCAGTCCCCTGGGAGGACAGGAGACGCAGTATTTT. Translating it yields CASSPLGGQETQYF.

The V call is TRBV7-2, the J call TRBJ2-5; TRBD2 matches at 9 bases. This CDR3 has 17 residues. Germline loops: CDR1 SGHTA, CDR2 FQGNSA. J was trimmed by 0 bases and V by 0 bases; bases with no gene match: 5. This chain's CDR3 is CASSLALAGGHQETQYF. In DNA, the CDR3 is TGTGCCAGCAGCTTAGCGCTTGCGGGAGGGCACCAAGAGACCCAGTACTTC.

The chain employs TRBV27 and TRBJ2-5; weak D call: TRBD1 (6 bases). With 6 bases removed from V and 4 bases from J, the gap between germline ends came to 15 bases. Germline V lookup: CDR1 MNHEY, CDR2 SMNVEV (reference sequence). CDR3 length: 14 amino acids. CDR3 in DNA: TGTGCCAGCAGGCCGGGACACTGGGCAGAGACCCAGTACTTC. Translating gives CASRPGHWAETQYF.

The chain joins TRBV7-2 to TRBJ1-1; D is uncertain. The V gene's germline CDR1 is SGHTA and CDR2 FQGNSA. Trimming left V 1 base short and J 2 bases short, with 17 bases between. The CDR3 is 17 amino acids. The CDR3 DNA reads as TGTGCCAGCAGCTTAGTATCTGGAGGGCACCAAAACACTGAAGCTTTCTTT. This encodes CASSLVSGGHQNTEAFF.

This chain uses TRBV4-1 with TRBJ2-5, with TRBD1 as a possible D gene (5 bases). Trimming removed 3 bases at V and 6 bases at J, with 8 bases between. The CDR3 covers 12 residues. Germline V gene lookup returns CDR1 MGHRA and CDR2 YSYEKL. The CDR3 spells CASSQLGQTQYF. In DNA form, the CDR3 reads TGCGCCAGCAGCCAGCTGGGGCAGACCCAGTACTTC.

This chain connects TRBV6-5 to TRBJ2-3, with D uncertain. With 4 bases removed from V and 2 bases from J, the gap between germline ends came to 10 bases. Germline assignment: CDR1 MNHEY and CDR2 SVGAGI. The CDR3 runs 14 residues. The CDR3 DNA reads as TGTGCCAGCAGTTTGAGGTCAGCCACAGATACGCAGTATTTT. Protein product: CASSLRSATDTQYF.

V and J are TRBV19 and TRBJ1-5, with unresolved D. This CDR3 is built from 12 residues. V gave up 4 bases and J gave up 6 bases, with 7 bases separating them. Germline assignment: CDR1 LNHDA and CDR2 SQIVND (reference sequence). The CDR3 here is CASSRTTQPQHF. The CDR3, as DNA: TGTGCCAGTAGTAGAACTACTCAGCCCCAGCATTTT.

The chain joins TRBV7-9 to TRBJ2-1, with 7 positions matching TRBD2. The V gene end was trimmed by 5 bases and the J gene end by 2 bases; junction bases not matched to a gene: 9. Germline-derived CDR1 and CDR2 are SEHNR and FQNEAQ (reference sequence). CDR3 size: 16 residues. CDR3 region: CASSPSGGKTYNEQFF. The CDR3 bases are TGTGCCAGCAGCCCTAGCGGAGGGAAGACCTACAATGAGCAGTTCTTC. The complete variable domain, with remaining parts taken from reference TRBV7-9 and TRBJ2-1, reads DTGVSQNPRHKITKRGQNVTFRCDPISEHNRLYWYRQTLGQGPEFLTYFQNEAQLEKSRLLSDRFSAERPKGSFSTLEIQRTEQGDSAMYLCASSPSGGKTYNEQFFGPGTRLTVL.

This clone occurred once. A read error may produce the germline difference seen at one junction end. The chain has TRBV7-2 and TRBJ2-2; D possibly corresponds to TRBD1 (6 bases). This CDR3 comprises 16 residues. Germline CDR1 reads SGHTA; CDR2 reads FQGNSA. The CDR3: CASSLDGQGNAGELFF. The CDR3 DNA sequence: TGTGCCAGCAGCTTAGATGGGCAGGGGAACGCCGGGGAGCTGTTTTTT. The variable domain in full, completed from reference TRBV7-2 and TRBJ2-2, reads GAGVSQSPSNKVTEKGKDVELRCDPISGHTALYWYRQSLGQGLEFLIYFQGNSAPDKSGLPSDRFSAERTGGSVSTLTIQRTQQEDSAVYLCASSLDGQGNAGELFFGEGSRLTVL.

The V and J genes are TRBV5-1 and TRBJ2-2, with 14 bases fitting TRBD2. The germline V gene encodes CDR1 SGHRS and CDR2 YFSETQ. V trimming: 2 bases; J trimming: 0 bases; junction bases outside the gene matches: 6. CDR3 length: 19 residues. CDR3 nucleotides: TGCGCCAGCAGCTTACGACTAGCGGGAGGGATATCGAACACCGGGGAGCTGTTTTTT. Protein: CASSLRLAGGISNTGELFF. The full variable domain, completed using reference TRBV5-1 and TRBJ2-2, is KAGVTQTPRYLIKTRGQQVTLSCSPISGHRSVSWYQQTPGQGLQFLFEYFSETQRNKGNFPGRFSGRQFSNSRSEMNVSTLELGDSALYLCASSLRLAGGISNTGELFFGEGSRLTVL.

The rearrangement uses TRBV7-2 and TRBJ1-2, with no clear D. Between the trimmed V and J ends, which lost 3 bases and 0 bases, there was a span of 17 bases. In germline, CDR1 is SGHTA, CDR2 FQGNSA. This CDR3 has 17 residues. CDR3 sequence (DNA): TGTGCCAGCAGCTTTAGACATGGCTCCCTAACTAACTATGGCTACACCTTC. As protein: CASSFRHGSLTNYGYTF.

The genes are TRBV7-2 and TRBJ1-5; D is possibly TRBD1 (5 bases). CDR3 length: 19 residues. Germline CDR1 is SGHTA and CDR2 is FQGNSA. V lost 1 base and J lost 0, with 19 bases in between. CDR3 bases: TGTGCCAGCAGCTTAGACCCTCGTCGGCAGGGCCTTAGCAATCAGCCCCAGCATTTT. This encodes CASSLDPRRQGLSNQPQHF. Looking up the rest from reference TRBV7-2 and TRBJ1-5 gives the full variable domain: GAGVSQSPSNKVTEKGKDVELRCDPISGHTALYWYRQSLGQGLEFLIYFQGNSAPDKSGLPSDRFSAERTGGSVSTLTIQRTQQEDSAVYLCASSLDPRRQGLSNQPQHFGDGTRLSIL.

This rearrangement joins TRBV5-1 to TRBJ2-2; TRBD1 agrees at 12 bases. Per germline, CDR1 SGHRS and CDR2 YFSETQ. The CDR3 loop spans 17 amino acids. J lost 7 bases, V lost 2 bases, and 9 bases had no gene match. In DNA form, the CDR3 reads TGCGCCAGCAGCTTTTGGGACAGGGGGCTAGTAAGCGGGGAGCTGTTTTTT. As protein: CASSFWDRGLVSGELFF. The full variable domain, rest sourced from reference TRBV5-1 and TRBJ2-2, is KAGVTQTPRYLIKTRGQQVTLSCSPISGHRSVSWYQQTPGQGLQFLFEYFSETQRNKGNFPGRFSGRQFSNSRSEMNVSTLELGDSALYLCASSFWDRGLVSGELFFGEGSRLTVL.